The T cell receptor (beta chain) described here comes from a study of T cells in localized non-small cell lung cancer (dated by TCRdb to about 2020). Some background on the complete study: The study examined T cell repertoires in under 300 patients with early-stage NSCLC and compared tumors with uninvolved tumor-adjacent lungs. A mean age of approximately 66 years was recorded for the NSCLC patients, of whom 129 were male and about a hundred were female. All 240 or so NSCLC patients in the cohort were treatment-naive and had localized lung tumors that were resected. What the research found in general, with its limitations: A median of around 50 of the top 100 tumor clones turned up in the paired uninvolved adjacent lung, and under 30 of those clones also ranked among the top 100 of that same adjacent lung. Uninvolved tumor-adjacent lung showed the highest T cell clonality, higher than tumor, which suggests more focused antigenic responses in the adjacent lung. Because the study design was exploratory, TCR variables were selected using unadjusted p-values without false-discovery rate correction. Because multi-region sequencing of the tumors was not done, intratumor heterogeneity could not be ruled out. Longer overall survival was associated with higher T cell density in blood, whereas shorter survival was associated with higher clonality in adjacent lung.

At diagnosis, peripheral blood, uninvolved tumor-adjacent lung and tumor were collected and stored as a combination of fresh-frozen and FFPE material. For TCR repertoire profiling, the blood samples were analyzed as peripheral blood mononuclear cells. TCR beta CDR3 regions were sequenced from DNA using the immunoSEQ Assay. The original pipeline was this. To compute T cell density, TCR beta template counts were normalized to usable DNA, which was estimated by amplifying housekeeping genes. Richness was estimated using the preseqR package, with extrapolation to 400,000 templates for PBMC samples and to 120,000 templates for tissue samples. Clonality was defined by subtracting Pielou's evenness from one. Tissue-enriched TCRs were identified by differential abundance testing using productive amino-acid clonotypes, minimum total count 5 and alpha 0.1. The Jaccard Index and the Morisita Overlap Index were used to measure how much the repertoires overlapped between compartments. GLIPH clustered TCR beta CDR3s with public tetramer-defined viral CDR3s; viral motifs required at least three viral sequences plus V-gene enrichment. This immuneACCESS table, as held by TCRdb, lists in-frame sequences with V and J called but not all clones. Of the missing ones, under half trace to an unresolved V gene in checked studies; the others have no known cause. The DNA was the basis for D and trimming; V, J and clone size are from that table. The sample has 70,000 or so clones on record, approximately 84% of them singletons. The ten largest clonotypes hold approximately 1.2% of the sample.

Based on the germline V gene, the CDR1 and CDR2 sequences are MDHEN and SYDVKM. The V and J ends are trimmed by 3 bases and 4 bases, leaving 10 bases between them. Spanning cysteine to phenylalanine, the CDR3 consists of 14 amino acids. Only the CDR3 DNA stays, 42 bases, in frame from base 1. To note about this clone: Its antigen target is currently unknown. The input lacks base qualities; no much larger clone sits a single base away.

The TCR sequence derives from an older female donor with stage I lung adenocarcinoma. This sample comprised peripheral blood, obtained before any cancer treatment. Here the chain combines TRBV28 and TRBJ2-4, with an unclear D gene assignment. The CDR3 region reads CASSFSAQKNIQYF. The bases read TGTGCCAGCAGTTTCTCCGCACAGAAAAACATTCAGTACTTC.